What follows are 22 T cell receptor beta chains derived from one specimen sequenced in a study of T cells in Graves' hyperthyroidism and ophthalmopathy (dated by TCRdb to the late 2010s). The library was built by means of multiplex PCR. Sequencer: Illumina HiSeq 2000. Amplification of TCR beta CDR3 regions was carried out from RNA transcripts. The TCR CDR3 was subjected to a first round of RT-PCR using the HTBI primer set and the Qiagen OneStep RT-PCR kit. TCRdb reanalyzed the raw reads on its own, using fastp at Q25 for trimming and MiXCR for clone calling, and kept in-frame beta chains. Each entry is one CDR3 protein sequence, shown with its most common DNA and genes. The sample records 550,000 to 600,000 distinct CDR3 sequences, 16% of which are singletons. Around 18% of the sample goes to the ten largest clones. The sample consisted of blood. These receptors all come from a woman younger than 30 with Graves' hyperthyroidism.

This clonotype was recorded a few times. The chain links TRBV5-1 to TRBJ1-3, with D unclear. The V end was cut by 4 bases, the J end by 3 bases, with 17 bases between. The CDR3 spans 16 residues. CDR1 is SGHRS, CDR2 YFSETQ, per germline. CDR3 residues: CASSPPDGRSGNTIYF. The DNA of the CDR3 is TGCGCCAGCAGCCCACCAGACGGCCGAAGTGGAAACACCATATATTTT.

This clonotype has ten or more counts. The chain couples TRBV29-1 to TRBJ2-7, with D unclear. The CDR3 length is 13 residues. CDR1 SQVTM and CDR2 ANQGSEA come from the germline V gene. The V gene lost 4 bases and the J gene lost 3 bases, with 13 bases spanning the gap. The CDR3 protein is CSVVDPRIYEQYF. In nucleotides, the CDR3 is TGCAGCGTTGTGGACCCGAGGATCTACGAGCAGTACTTC.

Many counts were recorded for this clonotype. The chain employs TRBV20-1 and TRBJ1-1, with 11 positions matching TRBD1. Germline V gene data show CDR1 as DFQATT and CDR2 as SNEGSKA (reference sequence). J lost 4 bases, V lost 3 bases, and 7 bases had no gene match. The CDR3 is 15 amino acids. The CDR3 DNA follows: TGCAGTGCTAGTCGGACAGGGGGCGCAGCCACTGAAGCTTTCTTT. This encodes CSASRTGGAATEAFF.

The V and J genes are TRBV4-1 and TRBJ2-2, with 7 bases lining up with TRBD1. The CDR3 has 17 residues. J lost 0 bases, V lost 0 bases, and 4 bases had no gene match. Per the germline V gene, CDR1 is MGHRA and CDR2 is YSYEKL. The CDR3 coding sequence is TGCGCCAGCAGCCAAGACCCCGACAGGGCGAACACCGGGGAGCTGTTTTTT. Residues: CASSQDPDRANTGELFF.

There are a few counts of this clonotype. This CDR3 is missing its conserved last phenylalanine or tryptophan, likely due to a read error. The V call is TRBV19, the J call TRBJ1-2, with D possibly being TRBD1 (5 bases). Trimming left V 9 bases short and J 0 bases short, with 20 bases between. Germline values: CDR1 LNHDA, CDR2 SQIVND (reference sequence). The CDR3 spans 16 residues. The CDR3 nucleotides are TGTGCCAGAGAGGACACCCTACAGGCGACTAACTATGGCTACACCTCC. Translation: CAREDTLQATNYGYTS.

The chain has TRBV7-8 and TRBJ2-4; 9 bases line up with TRBD2. V gave up 1 base and J gave up 8 bases; unmatched junction bases: 15. The CDR3 spans 18 residues. From germline, CDR1 is SGHVS and CDR2 FQNEAQ. The CDR3 nucleotides read TGTGCCAGCAGCTTAGGGGAGGCAGCGGGGGGTTCGTTGGACATTCAGTACTTC. Amino acid sequence: CASSLGEAAGGSLDIQYF.

This clonotype appeared many times. This sequence joins TRBV18 and TRBJ1-2; TRBD1 agrees at 7 bases. Germline assignment: CDR1 KGHSH and CDR2 LQKENI. V shed 6 bases, J shed 2 bases, and the junction held 3 bases outside the gene matches. The CDR3 is made up of 13 amino acids. The CDR3 DNA sequence: TGTGCCAGCTCGCAACAGGGGAACTATGGCTACACCTTC. Translated: CASSQQGNYGYTF.

Ten or more counts support this clonotype. This chain joins TRBV5-5 and TRBJ1-1, with 7 bases identical to TRBD1. V gave up 0 bases and J gave up 4 bases; unmatched junction bases: 6. Per germline, CDR1 SGHKS and CDR2 YYEKEE (reference sequence). CDR3 size: 15 residues. The CDR3 bases are TGTGCCAGCAGCTTGGAAGGGACAGCGGGCACTGAAGCTTTCTTT. Translated, it gives CASSLEGTAGTEAFF.

The sample holds many counts of this clonotype. The J gene is TRBJ1-4, the V gene TRBV6-1, with TRBD1 matching 8 bases. The V gene's germline CDR1 is MNHNS and CDR2 SASEGT. The CDR3 extends over 14 amino acids. V lost 5 bases and J lost 7; bases outside the gene matches: 6. The CDR3 DNA is TGTGCCAGCAGTTCAGGACAGGGCTCTGAAAAACTGTTTTTT. Its protein is CASSSGQGSEKLFF.

This clonotype was found many times. The genes are TRBV20-1 and TRBJ1-5; possibly TRBD1 for D (5 bases). There are 12 residues in the CDR3. Looked up from germline, CDR1 is DFQATT and CDR2 is SNEGSKA (reference sequence). V was shortened by 7 bases and J by 7 bases, with 14 bases between the two germline ends. CDR3 sequence reads: CSGMSGNQPQHF. The DNA for the CDR3 is TGCAGTGGCATGTCAGGGAACCAGCCCCAGCATTTT.

This clonotype was counted between two and nine times. CDR3: CASSRTGGTYEQYF. In nucleotides, the CDR3 is TGTGCCAGCAGCCGGACAGGGGGCACCTACGAGCAGTACTTC. J is TRBJ2-7 and V is TRBV7-8; TRBD1 aligns across 11 bases. Germline assignment: CDR1 SGHVS and CDR2 FQNEAQ. This CDR3 is built from 14 residues. Trimming took 5 bases from V and 2 from J; bases not matched to a gene: 2.

Regarding this clonotype: A much larger clone lies one base from this, so it may be a read error. The V and J genes are TRBV20-1 and TRBJ2-1; 7 bases match TRBD2. Germline V gene lookup returns CDR1 DFQATT and CDR2 SNEGSKA (reference sequence). This CDR3 spans 16 amino acids. V was clipped by 0 bases and J by 7 bases; unmatched bases: 12. This CDR3 is CSAREFTGGRLNEQFF. The CDR3 DNA reads TGCAGTGCTAGAGAGTTTACTGGCGGGAGATTAAATGAGCAGTTCTTC.

In its sample, this clonotype was seen many times. The rearrangement links TRBV12-3 or TRBV12-4 to TRBJ2-1; D might be TRBD1 (6 bases). The CDR3 runs 15 residues. V was cut by 6 bases and J by 2 bases, with 14 bases left in between. The CDR3 bases are TGTGCCAGCAGCCTCCTGGGGGCCACCTACAATGAGCAGTTCTTC. This sequence encodes CASSLLGATYNEQFF.

This clonotype was detected many times. V is TRBV11-2 and J is TRBJ2-3, with D perhaps matching TRBD2 (6 bases). The CDR3 contains 14 residues. V lost 5 bases to trimming and J lost 4 bases, with 13 bases between them. Germline lookup yields CDR1 SGHAT and CDR2 FQNNGV. The CDR3 DNA sequence: TGTGCCAGCAGCCAGATGGGGGGAGCAGATACGCAGTATTTT. It specifies CASSQMGGADTQYF.

This clonotype was seen a few times. The chain uses TRBV5-1 and TRBJ1-3; the D is unclear. V was shortened by 1 base and J by 1 base, with 12 bases between the two germline ends. The CDR3 is 16 residues long. Germline V gives CDR1 SGHRS, CDR2 YFSETQ. DNA of the CDR3: TGCGCCAGCAGCTTGTTAGGCGGATCTTCTGGAAACACCATATATTTT. Translation: CASSLLGGSSGNTIYF.

This clonotype has a handful of counts. V gene TRBV20-1 combines with J gene TRBJ2-5, with TRBD2 matching 13 bases. The CDR3 sequence is 14 residues long. The germline V gene encodes CDR1 DFQATT and CDR2 SNEGSKA (reference sequence). V trimming: 5 bases; J trimming: 0 bases; junction bases outside the gene matches: 0. The CDR3 region is CSAGTSGNQETQYF. The DNA for the CDR3 is TGCAGTGCTGGGACTAGCGGGAACCAAGAGACCCAGTACTTC.

The gene calls are TRBV7-2 and TRBJ1-5; D is ambiguous. CDR3 size: 14 residues. Germline V lookup: CDR1 SGHTA, CDR2 FQGNSA. Trimming removed 2 bases at V and 5 bases at J, with 10 bases between. The CDR3 here is CASSLHRNDQPQHF. The DNA for the CDR3 is TGTGCCAGCAGCTTACATAGAAACGATCAGCCCCAGCATTTT.

The V gene is TRBV6-1, the J gene TRBJ2-7; no clear D gene. Per the germline V gene, CDR1 is MNHNS and CDR2 is SASEGT. V lost 8 bases and J 3 bases, leaving 11 bases between the germline ends. The CDR3 covers 12 residues. CDR3 coding DNA: TGTGCCAGCCAAGCTAGGAACTACGAGCAGTACTTC. This sequence encodes CASQARNYEQYF.

This clonotype was counted ten times or more. The chain joins TRBV20-1 to TRBJ2-3; TRBD1 agrees at 9 bases. Germline assignment: CDR1 DFQATT and CDR2 SNEGSKA (reference sequence). The CDR3 has 13 amino acids. J was trimmed by 4 bases and V by 5 bases; bases with no gene match: 4. The DNA of the CDR3 is TGCAGTGCTCAACAGGGGGCTGCAGATACGCAGTATTTT. Protein: CSAQQGAADTQYF.

This clonotype has a handful of counts. This chain joins TRBV10-3 and TRBJ1-4; 11 bases are a match to TRBD1. The CDR3 length is 18 residues. V gave up 0 bases and J gave up 4 bases; unmatched junction bases: 7. Germline assignment: CDR1 ENHRY and CDR2 SYGVKD. This CDR3 is CAISESSSGTGGNEKLFF. The CDR3 bases are TGTGCCATCAGTGAGTCGAGTTCCGGGACAGGGGGTAATGAAAAACTGTTTTTT.

This clonotype was found a few times. The chain is built from TRBV7-8 and TRBJ1-4, with D maybe TRBD1 (6 bases). The germline CDR1 and CDR2 sequences are SGHVS and FQNEAQ. The CDR3 runs 14 residues. Trimming took 5 bases from V and 8 from J, leaving 15 bases between them. CDR3 in amino acids: CASSVQGGEEKLFF. CDR3 in DNA: TGTGCCAGCAGCGTACAGGGTGGTGAAGAAAAACTGTTTTTT.

This clonotype was seen many times. This chain links TRBV10-3 with TRBJ2-3, with TRBD1 identical over 9 bases. The CDR3 has 14 residues. The germline gives CDR1 ENHRY, CDR2 SYGVKD. V gave up 7 bases and J gave up 1 base; unmatched junction bases: 3. Written as DNA, the CDR3 is TGTGCCATCAAGACAGGGGGGGGCACAGATACGCAGTATTTT. Amino acids: CAIKTGGGTDTQYF.